This T cell receptor (beta chain) stems from a study of PD-1 blockade in classical Hodgkin lymphoma. Study-level points and caveats: It was CD4+ TCR diversity, not CD8+, that rose significantly by C4D1. Complete responders' baseline diversity resembled that of newly diagnosed patients.

Some clones are missing from TCRdb's copy, which holds only in-frame ones; the method was immunoSEQ multiplex PCR. The sample includes more than 75,000 clones, 93% seen only once; the top ten take just under 2%. As concerns this clone: What it recognizes is unknown.

Germline loops: CDR1 SNHLY, CDR2 FYNNEI. Trimming pared 2 bases from V and 5 bases from J, leaving 10 bases between. This CDR3 has 13 amino acids. Stated time point: cycle 4 day 1 (C4D1), after about 6 weeks of nivolumab. Autologous stem cell transplantation was followed by relapse in every patient, and brentuximab vedotin exposure varied. Best response was recorded as complete response, partial response or progressive disease. The rearrangement joins TRBV2 to TRBJ2-7, with D unresolved. Specimen: peripheral blood mononuclear cells (PBMCs), collected before the fourth cycle of nivolumab. This TCR was recovered from a human donor with classical Hodgkin lymphoma. CDR3: CASSEWGRDEQYF. CDR3 sequence (DNA): TGTGCCAGCAGTGAATGGGGAAGAGACGAGCAGTACTTC.